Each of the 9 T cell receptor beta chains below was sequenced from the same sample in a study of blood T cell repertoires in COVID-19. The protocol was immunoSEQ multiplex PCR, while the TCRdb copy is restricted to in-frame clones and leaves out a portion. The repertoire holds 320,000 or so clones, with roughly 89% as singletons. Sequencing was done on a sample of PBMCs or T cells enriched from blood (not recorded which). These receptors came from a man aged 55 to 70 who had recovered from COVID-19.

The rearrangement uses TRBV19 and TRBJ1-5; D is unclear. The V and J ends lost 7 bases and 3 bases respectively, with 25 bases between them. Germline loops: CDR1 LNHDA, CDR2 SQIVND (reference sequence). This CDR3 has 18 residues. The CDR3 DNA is TGTGCCAGTACCCCCTTCCTTGACACGGCGAGTTCCAATCAGCCCCAGCATTTT. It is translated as CASTPFLDTASSNQPQHF.

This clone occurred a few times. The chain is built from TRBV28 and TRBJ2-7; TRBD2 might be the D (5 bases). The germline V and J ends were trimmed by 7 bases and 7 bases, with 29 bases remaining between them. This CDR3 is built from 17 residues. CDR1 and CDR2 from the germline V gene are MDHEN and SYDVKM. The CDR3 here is CASTNPPTITTVEEQYF. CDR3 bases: TGTGCCAGCACCAACCCCCCGACTATCACGACCGTCGAGGAGCAGTACTTC.

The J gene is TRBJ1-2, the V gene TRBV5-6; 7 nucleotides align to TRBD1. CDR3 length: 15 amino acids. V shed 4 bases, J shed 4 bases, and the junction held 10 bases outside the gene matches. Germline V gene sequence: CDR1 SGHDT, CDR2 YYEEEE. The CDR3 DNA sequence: TGTGCCAGCAGCGCTTACAGGGCAGGGGGCTATGGCTACACCTTC. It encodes CASSAYRAGGYGYTF.

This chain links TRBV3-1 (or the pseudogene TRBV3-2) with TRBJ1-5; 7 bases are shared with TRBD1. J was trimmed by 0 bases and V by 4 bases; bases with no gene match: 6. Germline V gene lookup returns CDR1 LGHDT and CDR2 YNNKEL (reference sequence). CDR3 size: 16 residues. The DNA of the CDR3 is TGTGCCAGCAGCCGGGCAGGGGGACTTAGCAATCAGCCCCAGCATTTT. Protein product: CASSRAGGLSNQPQHF.

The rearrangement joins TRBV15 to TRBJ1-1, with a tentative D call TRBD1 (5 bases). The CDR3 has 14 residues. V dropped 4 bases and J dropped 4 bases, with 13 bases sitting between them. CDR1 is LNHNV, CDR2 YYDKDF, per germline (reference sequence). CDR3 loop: CATSMGQDVTEAFF. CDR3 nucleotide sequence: TGTGCCACCAGCATGGGGCAGGATGTCACTGAAGCTTTCTTT.

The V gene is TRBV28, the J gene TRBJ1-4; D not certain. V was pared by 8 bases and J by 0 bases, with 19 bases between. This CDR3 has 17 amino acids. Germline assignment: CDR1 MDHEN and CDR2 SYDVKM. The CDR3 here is CASCCPIWAATNEKLFF. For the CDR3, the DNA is TGTGCCAGCTGTTGCCCTATTTGGGCAGCAACTAATGAAAAACTGTTTTTT.

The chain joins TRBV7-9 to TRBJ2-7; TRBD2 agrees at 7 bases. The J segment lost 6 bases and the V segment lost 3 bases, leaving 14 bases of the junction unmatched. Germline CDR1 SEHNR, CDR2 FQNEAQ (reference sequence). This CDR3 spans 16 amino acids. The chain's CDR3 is CASSLRGSGMGSEQYF. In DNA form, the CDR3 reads TGTGCCAGCAGCTTGAGGGGCAGCGGGATGGGCTCCGAGCAGTACTTC.

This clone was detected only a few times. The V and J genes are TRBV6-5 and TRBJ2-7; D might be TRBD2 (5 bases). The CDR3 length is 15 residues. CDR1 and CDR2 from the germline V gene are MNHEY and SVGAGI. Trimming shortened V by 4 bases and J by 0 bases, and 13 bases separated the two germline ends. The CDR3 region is CASSSIGRVSYEQYF. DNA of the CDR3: TGTGCCAGCAGTTCTATTGGGAGAGTCTCCTACGAGCAGTACTTC.

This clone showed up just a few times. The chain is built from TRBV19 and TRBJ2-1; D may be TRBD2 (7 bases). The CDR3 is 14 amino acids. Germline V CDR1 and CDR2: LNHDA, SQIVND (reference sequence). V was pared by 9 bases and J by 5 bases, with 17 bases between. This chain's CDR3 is CASAGDKGNNEQFF. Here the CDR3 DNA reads TGTGCCAGCGCGGGGGACAAAGGTAACAATGAGCAGTTCTTC. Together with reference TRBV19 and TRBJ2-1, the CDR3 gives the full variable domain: DGGITQSPKYLFRKEGQNVTLSCEQNLNHDAMYWYRQDPGQGLRLIYYSQIVNDFQKGDIAEGYSVSREKKESFPLTVTSAQKNPTAFYLCASAGDKGNNEQFFGPGTRLTVL.